This T cell receptor (beta chain) originates from a study of blood T cell repertoires in COVID-19. Profiling relied on immunoSEQ multiplex PCR, and the TCRdb table lists in-frame clones only, not all of them. The table records fewer than 350,000 clones, 90% of them present only once. Trimming took 4 bases from V and 10 from J; bases not matched to a gene: 5. The germline V gene has CDR1 MRHNA and CDR2 SNTAGT. The CDR3 consists of 13 residues. Sample: PBMCs or T cells enriched from blood (not recorded which). This chain uses TRBV6-4 with TRBJ2-1; 9 positions match TRBD1. The sequence was obtained from a woman aged 18-30 years with acute COVID-19. The CDR3: CASSANRGLEQFF. The DNA of the CDR3 is TGTGCCAGCAGTGCCAACAGGGGGCTGGAGCAGTTCTTC.